This T cell receptor beta chain was obtained from a study of Ad26.COV2.S vaccination and SARS-CoV-2 variants. Study-wide background: Ad26.COV2.S, an intramuscular injection, was given once or twice 56 days apart.

As to this clone: Its antigen remains unidentified.

V trimming: 6 bases; J trimming: 1 base; junction bases outside the gene matches: 3. The CDR3 consists of 15 residues. CDR1 SGHTA and CDR2 FQGNSA come from the germline V gene. Noted treatment: some 20 received Ad26.COV2.S at low or high dose, single or two shots; about 5 received placebo; per-sample allocation not given. Vaccine and placebo recipients were sampled on day 63 after the first injection. Expression of Wuhan-strain SARS-CoV-2 spike came from the Ad26 vector that formed the vaccine. Study-wide findings and caveats: Substantial breadth was reported for post-vaccination spike-specific CD8+ and CD4+ T cells.

The protocol was immunoSEQ multiplex PCR, while the TCRdb copy is restricted to in-frame clones and leaves out a portion. The repertoire holds 240,000 or so clones, with 85% to 90% as singletons. The sample was peripheral blood, taken in a trial of Ad26.COV2.S vaccine versus placebo. This sequence joins TRBV7-2 and TRBJ2-1; 10 bases agree with TRBD2. The clonotype comes from a person aged 18-60 years who received the Ad26.COV2.S COVID-19 vaccine or a placebo. Here the CDR3 DNA reads TGTGCCAGCAGAGCGGGAGGGCAGTCCTACAATGAGCAGTTCTTC. This gives the protein CASRAGGQSYNEQFF.